The clone carrying this T cell receptor (beta chain) was detected many times. The antigen remains undetermined. One junction end does not reproduce the germline sequence, and a read error may be involved. Unique molecular identifiers featured in how the TCRbeta library was prepared. One entry per CDR3 protein results from TCRdb running MiXCR on the PCR reads. The table has 55,000 to 70,000 distinct CDR3 sequences, approximately 10% seen once. These data come from a study of T-cell reconstitution after alpha-beta-depleted transplantation in children. Study-level points and caveats: About two months after transplant, alpha-beta T cells reportedly came from several hundred expanded graft clones.

The CDR3 consists of 12 residues. Germline assignment: CDR1 SQVTM and CDR2 ANQGSEA. The sample consisted of PBMCs, taken before TCRalphabeta/CD19-depleted stem cell transplant. This sequence joins TRBV29-1 and TRBJ2-3; D remains unclear. The receptor was isolated from a boy aged 10-17 years with acute myeloid leukemia, due to receive a stem cell transplant. Here the CDR3 reads CSVNPGTDTQYF. Written as DNA, the CDR3 is TGCAGCGTTAACCCAGGCACGGATACGCAGTATTTT.